This TCR beta chain was sequenced during a study of cytomegalovirus exposure and HLA in healthy donors. TCRdb keeps only in-frame clones here, not all; method: immunoSEQ multiplex PCR. The repertoire includes 200,000 to 300,000 clones, about 92% of them detected once, and approximately 3% sits in the top ten. CDR1 is LGHNA and CDR2 is YNFKEQ in the germline V gene. This CDR3 is 14 amino acids long. Germline trimming cut 2 bases from V and 4 bases from J; bases unmatched to any gene: 4. This clonotype originated in a woman aged 30 to 39 in good health and CMV-seronegative. The chain is built from TRBV4-2 and TRBJ2-7, with 8 positions matching TRBD1. The sequenced sample consisted of PBMCs. CDR3 sequence reads: CASSQTGGRYEQYF. CDR3 in DNA: TGTGCCAGCAGCCAAACAGGGGGAAGATACGAGCAGTACTTC.